This TCR beta chain was obtained from a study of vaccination effects on CD4 cells after COVID-19. Overall study: Both of the two convalescent patients gave a sample, one 16 days and one a week before vaccination.

Trimming cost V 8 bases and J 4 bases; bases outside gene matches: 16. This CDR3 comprises 15 residues. Germline V gene lookup returns CDR1 GTSNPN and CDR2 SVGIG (reference sequence). Assay: immunoSEQ multiplex PCR; the TCRdb copy retains only in-frame clones and omits some. The table lists about 22,000 clones, about 80% of them singletons. Before sequencing, viral peptide pools were used by the ViraFEST assay to expand antigen-specific CD4+ T cells. Cells that had been cultured for roughly 9 days were the source of isolated CD4+ T cells. Sometime from March through December 2020, the person acquired a SARS-CoV-2 infection that PCR confirmed. A few million PBMC were seeded per well and grown in the presence of about 9.5 IU/ml IL-2 and about 10 ug/ml peptides. Of note for this clone: Its antigen is not known.

Findings and caveats of the study: Marked clonal contraction was seen in infection- and vaccine-induced clones late after vaccination.

The J gene is TRBJ2-5, the V gene TRBV30, with 7 bases identical to TRBD1. The specimen comprised CD4+ T cells from PBMCs cultured with a peptide pool, sampled before COVID-19 vaccination. The origin of this receptor is a human donor who had a prior SARS-CoV-2 infection. The CDR3: CAPRGGGQARETQYF. DNA for the CDR3: TGTGCCCCCAGAGGAGGTGGACAGGCTCGAGAGACCCAGTACTTC. Variable domain in full (rest from reference TRBV30 and TRBJ2-5): SQTIHQWPATLVQPVGSPLSLECTVEGTSNPNLYWYRQAAGRGLQLLFYSVGIGQISSEVPQNLSASRPQDRQFILSSKKLLLSDSGFYLCAPRGGGQARETQYFGPGTRLLVL.